The 8 T cell receptor beta chains reported below all come from one sample, sequenced in a study of vaccination effects on CD4 cells after COVID-19. Culture lasted roughly 9 days before CD4+ T cell isolation. Each participant received a vaccine that was either BNT162b2 or mRNA-1273, given as two doses. These receptors have no identified antigens. Only in-frame clones appear in the TCRdb table, and some are missing; sequencing was by immunoSEQ multiplex PCR. Of around 46,000 clones listed, around 70% are singletons. This specimen consisted of CD4+ T cells from PBMCs cultured without peptide, obtained after COVID-19 vaccination. These receptors were obtained from a human donor who received a COVID-19 vaccine.

This chain links TRBV5-1 with TRBJ1-3, with 7 bases aligning to TRBD1. This CDR3 spans 15 amino acids. Germline V gene lookup returns CDR1 SGHRS and CDR2 YFSETQ. Trimming took 0 bases from V and 8 from J; bases not matched to a gene: 8. The CDR3, as DNA: TGCGCCAGCAGCTTGGCGCAGACAGGGAGGGACACCATATATTTT. Its protein product is CASSLAQTGRDTIYF.

This sequence joins TRBV13 and TRBJ1-2; tentative D call: TRBD1 (5 bases). There are 13 residues in the CDR3. The V end was cut by 6 bases, the J end by 2 bases, with 10 bases between. Germline lookup yields CDR1 PRHDT and CDR2 FYEKMQ (reference sequence). CDR3 protein: CASRRGSNYGYTF. The CDR3 DNA sequence: TGTGCCAGCAGAAGGGGCAGCAACTATGGCTACACCTTC.

The chain uses TRBV7-6 and TRBJ2-7; D call uncertain. The CDR3 has 15 amino acids. The V gene lost 6 bases and the J gene lost 2 bases, with 17 bases spanning the gap. In germline, CDR1 is SGHVS, CDR2 FNYEAQ. This chain's CDR3 is CASSRTEREAYEQYF. The CDR3 DNA is TGTGCCAGCAGTCGGACGGAGCGCGAAGCCTACGAGCAGTACTTC.

The V and J genes are TRBV10-1 and TRBJ1-2; 7 nucleotides agree with TRBD1. Germline CDR1 WNHNN, CDR2 SYGVQD (reference sequence). J lost 4 bases, V lost 9 bases, and 8 bases had no gene match. The CDR3 runs to 13 residues. In DNA, the CDR3 is TGCGCCAGTAAGACAGGGAGAGCCTATGGCTACACCTTC. Amino acids: CASKTGRAYGYTF.

The V call is TRBV12-3 or TRBV12-4, the J call TRBJ1-3, with D possibly matching TRBD1 (5 bases). CDR3 length equals 12 residues. The V end was cut by 7 bases, the J end by 2 bases, with 6 bases between. The CDR3 loop reads CASTRAGNTIYF. Here the CDR3 DNA reads TGTGCCAGCACCAGGGCTGGAAACACCATATATTTT.

The chain employs TRBV3-1 (or the pseudogene TRBV3-2) and TRBJ2-7; TRBD2 matches 9 bases. Germline V CDR1 and CDR2: LGHDT, YNNKEL (reference sequence). This CDR3 is 14 amino acids long. J gave up 3 bases and V 1 base, and 1 base lay outside the gene matches. The CDR3 region has the DNA TGTGCCAGCAGCCAAGGGCGGGGGGGCTACGAGCAGTACTTC. This gives the protein CASSQGRGGYEQYF.

This clone was seen just once. This chain joins TRBV15 and TRBJ1-1; D possibly corresponds to TRBD1 (5 bases). The CDR3 sequence is 13 residues long. Germline V gene data show CDR1 as LNHNV and CDR2 as YYDKDF (reference sequence). Trimming shortened V by 0 bases and J by 9 bases, and 11 bases separated the two germline ends. CDR3 nucleotide sequence: TGTGCCACCAGCAGAGATCGCAAGGGGAAAGCTTTCTTT. This encodes CATSRDRKGKAFF. Complete variable domain (other parts from reference TRBV15 and TRBJ1-1): DAMVIQNPRYQVTQFGKPVTLSCSQTLNHNVMYWYQQKSSQAPKLLFHYYDKDFNNEADTPDNFQSRRPNTSFCFLDIRSPGLGDTAMYLCATSRDRKGKAFFGQGTRLTVV.

The chain is built from TRBV19 and TRBJ1-6, with D perhaps TRBD1 (5 bases). Germline V lookup: CDR1 LNHDA, CDR2 SQIVND (reference sequence). Trimming removed 0 bases from V and 4 bases from J, with 16 bases in between. This CDR3 has 18 amino acids. DNA of the CDR3: TGTGCCAGTAGTATAGATTTCGATGCGAGGGGATATAATTCACCCCTCCACTTT. Protein sequence: CASSIDFDARGYNSPLHF.